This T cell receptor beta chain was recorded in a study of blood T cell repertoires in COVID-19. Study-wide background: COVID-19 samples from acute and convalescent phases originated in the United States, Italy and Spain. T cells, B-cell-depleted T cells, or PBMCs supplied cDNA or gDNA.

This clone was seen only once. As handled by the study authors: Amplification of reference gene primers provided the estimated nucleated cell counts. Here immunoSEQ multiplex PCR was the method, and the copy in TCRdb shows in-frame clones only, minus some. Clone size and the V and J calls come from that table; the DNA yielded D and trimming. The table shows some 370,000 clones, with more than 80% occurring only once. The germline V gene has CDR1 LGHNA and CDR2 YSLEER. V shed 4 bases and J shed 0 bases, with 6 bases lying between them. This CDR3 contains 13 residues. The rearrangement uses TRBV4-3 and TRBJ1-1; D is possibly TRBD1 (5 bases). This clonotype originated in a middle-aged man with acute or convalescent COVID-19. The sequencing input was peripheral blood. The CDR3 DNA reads TGCGCCAGCAGCCGACAGTTGAACACTGAAGCTTTCTTT. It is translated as CASSRQLNTEAFF.